These 15 T cell receptor beta chains were all obtained from the same sample, sequenced in a study of blood T cell repertoires in COVID-19 (dated by TCRdb to the early 2020s). The library was obtained by the immunoSEQ multiplex PCR assay. TCRdb's version of the immuneACCESS table is confined to in-frame rearrangements and falls short of the full clone set. An unresolved V gene accounts for under half of the shortfall where checked; the remainder is of unknown origin. For this sample there are approximately 200,000 clones; 80% to 90% appear just once. Of the sample, over 3% is held by the ten largest clones. The sequenced sample consisted of PBMCs or T cells enriched from blood (not recorded which). The origin of the receptors is a woman aged 18-35 years in a cohort exposed to, infected with or recovered from COVID-19 (not recorded which).

The rearrangement links TRBV9 to TRBJ1-1; perhaps TRBD1 as D (5 bases). This CDR3 region has 14 residues. V lost 0 bases to trimming and J lost 7 bases, with 13 bases between them. Germline CDR1 SGDLS, CDR2 YYNGEE. The CDR3 region is CASSVGNRNGEAFF. DNA for the CDR3: TGTGCCAGCAGCGTAGGGAACAGGAACGGTGAAGCTTTCTTT.

The chain employs TRBV6-1 and TRBJ1-1, with TRBD1 matching over 8 bases. V lost 2 bases and J lost 8; bases outside the gene matches: 4. The CDR3 is 13 residues long. The germline V gene encodes CDR1 MNHNS and CDR2 SASEGT. CDR3 nucleotides: TGTGCCAGCAGTGAAATTAGGGACAGGGAAGCTTTCTTT. Residues: CASSEIRDREAFF.

This chain joins TRBV4-2 and TRBJ1-1; D is undetermined. Trimming cost V 2 bases and J 6 bases, with 22 bases left between them. The CDR3 loop spans 17 amino acids. Germline V CDR1 and CDR2: LGHNA, YNFKEQ. CDR3 in DNA: TGTGCCAGCAGCCAACGAGCCCCCCCCACCACGGGTGCTGAAGCTTTCTTT. This sequence encodes CASSQRAPPTTGAEAFF.

CDR3 bases: TGTGCCAGCAGTGAGGGGCTCACCGGGGAGCTGTTTTTT. Its translation is CASSEGLTGELFF. V usage is TRBV2 and J usage is TRBJ2-2, with a weak D call TRBD1 (5 bases). Trimming removed 3 bases from V and 4 bases from J, with 6 bases in between. Germline V CDR1 and CDR2: SNHLY, FYNNEI. The CDR3 runs 13 residues.

This chain uses TRBV5-1 with TRBJ2-1; perhaps TRBD2 as D (6 bases). The ends were cut back, 4 bases at V and 5 bases at J, with 22 bases in the middle. The CDR3 is 17 residues long. Germline loops: CDR1 SGHRS, CDR2 YFSETQ. The DNA of the CDR3 is TGCGCCAGCAGCCCGTGGGGGGTAGACGGGTCCCACAATGAGCAGTTCTTC. Translating gives CASSPWGVDGSHNEQFF.

The chain carries TRBV9 and TRBJ1-3, with D possibly being TRBD1 (5 bases). The CDR3 runs 15 residues. Germline V gene sequence: CDR1 SGDLS, CDR2 YYNGEE. Trimming shortened V by 3 bases and J by 8 bases, and 18 bases separated the two germline ends. DNA of the CDR3: TGTGCCAGCAGCGAGGGACTTCGATTCGAGGACACCATATATTTT. It codes for CASSEGLRFEDTIYF.

The chain employs TRBV7-9 and TRBJ1-4; TRBD1 agrees at 7 bases. The germline V gene encodes CDR1 SEHNR and CDR2 FQNEAQ (reference sequence). The CDR3 runs 16 residues. V shed 5 bases and J 10 bases; nucleotides not matched to a gene: 16. The CDR3 region has the DNA TGTGCCAGCAGCCCATTCTCCCGGGACAGCGGGGGAAAACTGTTTTTT. It yields the protein CASSPFSRDSGGKLFF.

V and J are TRBV11-2 and TRBJ2-1; the D is unclear. V lost 1 base, J lost 7 bases, and 5 bases lay in between. The CDR3 sequence is 12 residues long. Germline-derived CDR1 and CDR2 are SGHAT and FQNNGV. CDR3 residues: CASSLVVNEQFF. CDR3 bases: TGTGCCAGCAGCTTAGTAGTAAATGAGCAGTTCTTC.

V is TRBV6-5 and J is TRBJ1-1; D gene ambiguous. The V and J ends lost 2 bases and 4 bases respectively, with 14 bases between them. The CDR3 sequence is 15 residues long. In germline, CDR1 is MNHEY, CDR2 SVGAGI. As DNA, the CDR3 is TGTGCCAGCAGTTACCGCCCAAGAGGTGCCACTGAAGCTTTCTTT. This gives the protein CASSYRPRGATEAFF.

The chain carries TRBV9 and TRBJ2-7; a weak D match, TRBD2 (5 bases). The CDR3 has 15 amino acids. Trimming removed 5 bases at V and 3 bases at J, with 18 bases between. Germline-derived CDR1 and CDR2 are SGDLS and YYNGEE. DNA for the CDR3: TGTGCCAGCAGTTCCACATGGGGAGATCTCTACGAGCAGTACTTC. This gives the protein CASSSTWGDLYEQYF.

As to this clone: Other DNA sequences of this sample code for an identical CDR3. The chain links TRBV18 to TRBJ2-1; 13 positions agree with TRBD2. The germline CDR1 and CDR2 sequences are KGHSH and LQKENI. J gave up 2 bases and V 6 bases, and 4 bases lay outside the gene matches. The CDR3 runs to 16 residues. In DNA form, the CDR3 reads TGTGCCAGCTCCCCTGGGACTAGCGGGACCTACAATGAGCAGTTCTTC. It encodes CASSPGTSGTYNEQFF.

The CDR3 protein is CASSYSWGGNTEAFF. The CDR3 bases are TGTGCCAGCAGTTACTCCTGGGGGGGGAACACTGAAGCTTTCTTT. The chain recombines TRBV6-6 with TRBJ1-1; D possibly corresponds to TRBD1 (5 bases). The CDR3 spans 15 residues. Deletions cut 0 bases from V and 1 base from J, with 9 bases between. The V gene's germline CDR1 is MNHNY and CDR2 SVGAGI (reference sequence).

The rearrangement uses TRBV10-3 and TRBJ2-5; 8 nucleotides agree with TRBD2. The trim removed 5 bases at V and 4 bases at J, leaving 6 bases unmatched. The CDR3 is 14 residues long. The germline V gene encodes CDR1 ENHRY and CDR2 SYGVKD. In DNA form, the CDR3 reads TGTGCCATCAGTCCCGGACTAGCCTCAGAGACCCAGTACTTC. Protein sequence: CAISPGLASETQYF.

The chain carries TRBV7-8 and TRBJ1-5; 10 bases are shared with TRBD1. V shed 5 bases, J shed 0 bases, and the junction held 7 bases outside the gene matches. There are 17 residues in the CDR3. CDR1 and CDR2 (germline): SGHVS, FQNEAQ. The CDR3 loop is CASSPGQGGDSNQPQHF. The CDR3 DNA reads TGTGCCAGCAGCCCAGGACAGGGGGGAGATAGCAATCAGCCCCAGCATTTT.

The V call is TRBV7-9, the J call TRBJ1-1; no clear D gene. The germline CDR1 and CDR2 sequences are SEHNR and FQNEAQ (reference sequence). Trimming pared 3 bases from V and 1 base from J, leaving 6 bases between. CDR3 length equals 13 residues. The CDR3 sequence: CASSFSGNTEAFF. CDR3 DNA: TGTGCCAGCAGCTTCAGCGGGAACACTGAAGCTTTCTTT.